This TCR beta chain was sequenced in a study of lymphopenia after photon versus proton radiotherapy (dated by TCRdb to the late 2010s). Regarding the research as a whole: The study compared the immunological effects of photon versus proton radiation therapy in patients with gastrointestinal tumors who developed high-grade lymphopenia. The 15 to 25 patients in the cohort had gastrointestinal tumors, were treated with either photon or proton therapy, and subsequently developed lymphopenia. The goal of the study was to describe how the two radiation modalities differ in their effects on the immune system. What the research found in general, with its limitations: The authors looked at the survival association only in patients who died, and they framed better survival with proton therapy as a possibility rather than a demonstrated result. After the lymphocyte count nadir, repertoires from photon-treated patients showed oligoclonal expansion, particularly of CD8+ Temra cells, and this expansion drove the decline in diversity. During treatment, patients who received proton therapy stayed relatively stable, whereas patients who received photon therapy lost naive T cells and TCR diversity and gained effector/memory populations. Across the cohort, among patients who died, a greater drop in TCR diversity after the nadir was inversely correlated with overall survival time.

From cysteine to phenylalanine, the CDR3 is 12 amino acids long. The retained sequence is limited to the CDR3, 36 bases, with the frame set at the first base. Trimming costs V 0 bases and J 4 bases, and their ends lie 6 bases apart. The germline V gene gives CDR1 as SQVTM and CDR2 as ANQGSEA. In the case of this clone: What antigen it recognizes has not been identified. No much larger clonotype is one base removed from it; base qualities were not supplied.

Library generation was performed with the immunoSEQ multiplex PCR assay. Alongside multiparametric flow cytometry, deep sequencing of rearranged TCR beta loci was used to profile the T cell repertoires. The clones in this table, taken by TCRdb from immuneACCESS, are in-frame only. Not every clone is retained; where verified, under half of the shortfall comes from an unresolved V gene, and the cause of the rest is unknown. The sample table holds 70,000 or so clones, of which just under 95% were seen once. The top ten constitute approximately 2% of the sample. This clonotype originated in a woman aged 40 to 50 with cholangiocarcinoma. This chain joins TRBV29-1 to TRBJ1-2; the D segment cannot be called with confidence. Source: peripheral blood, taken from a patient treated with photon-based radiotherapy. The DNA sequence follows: TGCAGCGTTGAAGAACAGACCTATGGCTACACCTTC. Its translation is CSVEEQTYGYTF.